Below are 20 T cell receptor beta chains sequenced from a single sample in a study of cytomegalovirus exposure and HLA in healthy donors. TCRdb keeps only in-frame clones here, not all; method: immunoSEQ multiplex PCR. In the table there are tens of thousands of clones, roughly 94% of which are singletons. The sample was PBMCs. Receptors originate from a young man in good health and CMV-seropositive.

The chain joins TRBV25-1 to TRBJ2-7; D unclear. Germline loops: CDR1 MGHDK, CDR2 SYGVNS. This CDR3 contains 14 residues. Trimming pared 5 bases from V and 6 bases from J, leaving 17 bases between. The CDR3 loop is CASSPNRSPREQYF. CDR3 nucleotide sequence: TGTGCCAGCAGTCCGAACAGAAGCCCTCGCGAGCAGTACTTC.

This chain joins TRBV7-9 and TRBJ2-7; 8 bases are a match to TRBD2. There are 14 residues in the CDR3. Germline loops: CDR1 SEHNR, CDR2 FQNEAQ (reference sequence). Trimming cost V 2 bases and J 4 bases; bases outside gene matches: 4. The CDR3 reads CASSLPGRVYEQYF. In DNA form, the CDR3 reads TGTGCCAGCAGCTTACCCGGGAGGGTATACGAGCAGTACTTC. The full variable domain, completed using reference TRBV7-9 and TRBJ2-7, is DTGVSQNPRHKITKRGQNVTFRCDPISEHNRLYWYRQTLGQGPEFLTYFQNEAQLEKSRLLSDRFSAERPKGSFSTLEIQRTEQGDSAMYLCASSLPGRVYEQYFGPGTRLTVT.

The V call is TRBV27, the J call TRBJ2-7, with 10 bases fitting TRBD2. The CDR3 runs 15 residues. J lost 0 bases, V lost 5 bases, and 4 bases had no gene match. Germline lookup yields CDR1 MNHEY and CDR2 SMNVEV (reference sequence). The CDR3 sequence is CASSILAGSSYEQYF. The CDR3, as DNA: TGTGCCAGCAGTATACTAGCGGGGAGCTCCTACGAGCAGTACTTC.

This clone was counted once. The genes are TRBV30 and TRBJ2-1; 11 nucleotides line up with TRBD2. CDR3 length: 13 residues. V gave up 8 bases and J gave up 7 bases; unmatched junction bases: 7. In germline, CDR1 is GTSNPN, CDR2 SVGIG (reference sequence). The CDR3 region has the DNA TGTGCCGGTAGCGGGGGGGCCTGGAATGAGCAGTTCTTC. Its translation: CAGSGGAWNEQFF. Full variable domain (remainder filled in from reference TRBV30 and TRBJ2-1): SQTIHQWPATLVQPVGSPLSLECTVEGTSNPNLYWYRQAAGRGLQLLFYSVGIGQISSEVPQNLSASRPQDRQFILSSKKLLLSDSGFYLCAGSGGAWNEQFFGPGTRLTVL.

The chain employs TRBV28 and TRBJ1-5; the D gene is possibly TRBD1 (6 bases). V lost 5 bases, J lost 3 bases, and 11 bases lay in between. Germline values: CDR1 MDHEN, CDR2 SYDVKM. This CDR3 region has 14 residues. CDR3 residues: CASSRQAYNQPQHF. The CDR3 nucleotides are TGTGCCAGCAGTAGACAGGCCTACAATCAGCCCCAGCATTTT.

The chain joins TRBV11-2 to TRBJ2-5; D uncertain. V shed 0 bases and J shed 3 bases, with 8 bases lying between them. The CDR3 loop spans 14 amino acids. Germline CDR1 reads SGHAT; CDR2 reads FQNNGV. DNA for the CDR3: TGTGCCAGCAGCTTAGATCATACAGAAGAGACCCAGTACTTC. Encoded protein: CASSLDHTEETQYF. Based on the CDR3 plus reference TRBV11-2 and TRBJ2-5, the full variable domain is EAGVAQSPRYKIIEKRQSVAFWCNPISGHATLYWYQQILGQGPKLLIQFQNNGVVDDSQLPKDRFSAERLKGVDSTLKIQPAKLEDSAVYLCASSLDHTEETQYFGPGTRLLVL.

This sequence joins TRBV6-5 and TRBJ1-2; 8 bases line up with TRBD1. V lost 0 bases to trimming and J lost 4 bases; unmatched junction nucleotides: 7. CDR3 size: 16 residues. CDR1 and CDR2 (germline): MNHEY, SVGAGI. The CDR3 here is CASSYSKGTGPYGYTF. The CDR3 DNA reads TGTGCCAGCAGTTACTCGAAGGGGACAGGCCCCTATGGCTACACCTTC.

The CDR3 loop reads CASSLQLLAGANNEQFF. As DNA, the CDR3 is TGCGCCAGCAGCTTGCAACTCCTAGCGGGAGCGAACAATGAGCAGTTCTTC. This chain connects TRBV5-1 to TRBJ2-1; 10 nucleotides agree with TRBD2. Per the germline V gene, CDR1 is SGHRS and CDR2 is YFSETQ. V shed 1 base and J 5 bases; nucleotides not matched to a gene: 9. The CDR3 runs to 17 residues.

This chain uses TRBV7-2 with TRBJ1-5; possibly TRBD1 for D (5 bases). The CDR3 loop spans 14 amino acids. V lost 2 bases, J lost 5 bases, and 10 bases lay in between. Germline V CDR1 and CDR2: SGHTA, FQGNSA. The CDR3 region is CASSLSGGDQPQHF. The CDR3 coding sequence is TGTGCCAGCAGCTTATCCGGGGGAGATCAGCCCCAGCATTTT. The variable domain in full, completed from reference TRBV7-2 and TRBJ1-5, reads GAGVSQSPSNKVTEKGKDVELRCDPISGHTALYWYRQSLGQGLEFLIYFQGNSAPDKSGLPSDRFSAERTGGSVSTLTIQRTQQEDSAVYLCASSLSGGDQPQHFGDGTRLSIL.

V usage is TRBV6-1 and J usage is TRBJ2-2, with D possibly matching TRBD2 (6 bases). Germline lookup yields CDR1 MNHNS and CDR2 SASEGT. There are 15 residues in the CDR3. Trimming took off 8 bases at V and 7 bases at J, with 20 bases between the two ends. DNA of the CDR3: TGTGCCAGCCGGTATCTCAGGGACTCGGGCGGGGAGCTGTTTTTT. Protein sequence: CASRYLRDSGGELFF.

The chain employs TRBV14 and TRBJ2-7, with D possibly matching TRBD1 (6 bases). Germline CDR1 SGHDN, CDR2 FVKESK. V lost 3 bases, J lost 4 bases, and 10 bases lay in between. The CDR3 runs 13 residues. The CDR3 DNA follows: TGTGCCAGCAGCCATATGAGGGGGTACGAGCAGTACTTC. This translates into CASSHMRGYEQYF.

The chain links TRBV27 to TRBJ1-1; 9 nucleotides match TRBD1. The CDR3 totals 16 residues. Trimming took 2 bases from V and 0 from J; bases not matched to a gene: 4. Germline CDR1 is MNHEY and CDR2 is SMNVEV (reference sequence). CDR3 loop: CASSLVGQGLNTEAFF. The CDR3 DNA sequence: TGTGCCAGCAGTTTAGTGGGACAGGGATTGAACACTGAAGCTTTCTTT.

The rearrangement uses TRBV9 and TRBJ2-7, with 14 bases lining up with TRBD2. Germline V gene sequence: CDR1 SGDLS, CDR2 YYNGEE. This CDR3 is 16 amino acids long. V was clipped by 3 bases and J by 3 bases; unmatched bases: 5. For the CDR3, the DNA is TGTGCCAGCAGCGCGGGACTAGCGGGAGAAGGCTACGAGCAGTACTTC. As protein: CASSAGLAGEGYEQYF.

CDR3 sequence reads: CATSGPTIQGSYGYTF. The CDR3 bases are TGTGCCACCAGCGGACCGACGATACAGGGATCCTATGGCTACACCTTC. V and J are TRBV15 and TRBJ1-2; D perhaps matches TRBD1 (6 bases). The CDR3 is 16 residues long. V was trimmed by 5 bases and J by 4 bases, leaving 20 bases between them. Germline assignment: CDR1 LNHNV and CDR2 YYDKDF (reference sequence).

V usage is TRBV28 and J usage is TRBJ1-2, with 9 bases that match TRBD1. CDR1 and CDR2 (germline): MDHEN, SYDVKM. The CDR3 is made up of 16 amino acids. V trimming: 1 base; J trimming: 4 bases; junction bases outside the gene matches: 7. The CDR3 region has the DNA TGTGCCAGCAGTTTATTCTGGGACAGGGAATTCTATGGCTACACCTTC. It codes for CASSLFWDREFYGYTF.

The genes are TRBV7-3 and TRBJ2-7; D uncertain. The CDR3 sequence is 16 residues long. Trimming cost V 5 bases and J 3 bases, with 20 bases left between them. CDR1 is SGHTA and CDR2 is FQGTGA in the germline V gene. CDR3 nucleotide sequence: TGTGCCAGCAGCCAAGTCTCAGGAAACCTGAGCTACGAGCAGTACTTC. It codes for CASSQVSGNLSYEQYF. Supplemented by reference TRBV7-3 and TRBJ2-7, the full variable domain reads GAGVSQTPSNKVTEKGKYVELRCDPISGHTALYWYRQSLGQGPEFLIYFQGTGAADDSGLPNDRFFAVRPEGSVSTLKIQRTERGDSAVYLCASSQVSGNLSYEQYFGPGTRLTVT.

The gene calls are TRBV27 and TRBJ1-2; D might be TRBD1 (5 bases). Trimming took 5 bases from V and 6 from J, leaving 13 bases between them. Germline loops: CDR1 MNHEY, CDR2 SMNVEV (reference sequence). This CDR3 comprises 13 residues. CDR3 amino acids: CASSPGTGDGYTF. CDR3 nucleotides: TGTGCCAGCAGTCCCGGGACGGGGGATGGCTACACCTTC.

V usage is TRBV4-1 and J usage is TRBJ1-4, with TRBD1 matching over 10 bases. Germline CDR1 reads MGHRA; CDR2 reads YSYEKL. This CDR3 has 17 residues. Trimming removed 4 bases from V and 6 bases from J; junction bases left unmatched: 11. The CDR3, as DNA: TGCGCCAGCAGCCTCGCAGATCCGGGACAGGGGCATGAAAAACTGTTTTTT. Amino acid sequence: CASSLADPGQGHEKLFF.

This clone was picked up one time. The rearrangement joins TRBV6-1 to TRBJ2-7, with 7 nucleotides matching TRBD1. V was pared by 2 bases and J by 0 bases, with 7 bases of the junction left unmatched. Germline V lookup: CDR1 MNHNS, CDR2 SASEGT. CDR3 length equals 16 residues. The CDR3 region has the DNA TGTGCCAGCAGTGAACCTTACAGGGGTAGCTCCTACGAGCAGTACTTC. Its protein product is CASSEPYRGSSYEQYF.

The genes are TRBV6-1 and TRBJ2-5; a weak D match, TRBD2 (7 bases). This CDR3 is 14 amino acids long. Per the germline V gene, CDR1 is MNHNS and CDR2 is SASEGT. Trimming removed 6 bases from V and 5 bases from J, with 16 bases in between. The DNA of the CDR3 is TGTGCCAGCAGCCGCGGGGGCCTGGAGGAGACCCAGTACTTC. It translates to CASSRGGLEETQYF.